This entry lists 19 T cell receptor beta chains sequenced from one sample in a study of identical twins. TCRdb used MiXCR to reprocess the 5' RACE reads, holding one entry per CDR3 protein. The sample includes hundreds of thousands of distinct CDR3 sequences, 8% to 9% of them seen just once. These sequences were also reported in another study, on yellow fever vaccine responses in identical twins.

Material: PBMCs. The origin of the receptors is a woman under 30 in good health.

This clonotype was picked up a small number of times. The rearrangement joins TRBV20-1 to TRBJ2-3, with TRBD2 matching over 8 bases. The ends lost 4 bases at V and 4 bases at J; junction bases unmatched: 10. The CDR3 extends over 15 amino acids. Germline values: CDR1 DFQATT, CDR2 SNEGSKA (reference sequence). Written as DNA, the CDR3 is TGCAGTGCTACCCGCACCAGCGGGAGTTCAGATACGCAGTATTTT. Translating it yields CSATRTSGSSDTQYF.

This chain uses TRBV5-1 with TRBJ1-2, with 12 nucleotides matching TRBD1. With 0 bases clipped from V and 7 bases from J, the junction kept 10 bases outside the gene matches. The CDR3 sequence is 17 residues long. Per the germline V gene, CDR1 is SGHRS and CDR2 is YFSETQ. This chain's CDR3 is CASSLDQAGTGGRGYTF. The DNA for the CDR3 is TGCGCCAGCAGCTTGGACCAAGCCGGGACAGGGGGCCGTGGCTACACCTTC.

As DNA, the CDR3 is TGTGCCAGCAGCACCCTCCCTTCCCCTAACTATGGCTACACCTTC. Translation: CASSTLPSPNYGYTF. This chain uses TRBV12-3 or TRBV12-4 with TRBJ1-2; unclear D gene. Trimming stripped 6 bases from V and 0 bases from J, with 14 bases between. The CDR3 spans 15 residues.

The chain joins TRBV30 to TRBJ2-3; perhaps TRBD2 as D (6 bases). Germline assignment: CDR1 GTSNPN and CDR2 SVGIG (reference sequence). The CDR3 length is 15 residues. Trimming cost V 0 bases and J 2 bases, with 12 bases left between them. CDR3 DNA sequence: TGTGCCTGGAGTGTCCGGGAGATCGACACAGATACGCAGTATTTT. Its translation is CAWSVREIDTDTQYF.

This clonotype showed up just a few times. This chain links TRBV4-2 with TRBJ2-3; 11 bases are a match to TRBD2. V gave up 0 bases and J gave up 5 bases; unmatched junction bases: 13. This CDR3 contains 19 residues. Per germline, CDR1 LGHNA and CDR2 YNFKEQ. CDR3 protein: CASSQDEGLAAARRDTQYF. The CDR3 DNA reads TGTGCCAGCAGCCAAGATGAGGGACTAGCGGCAGCCCGGAGAGATACGCAGTATTTT.

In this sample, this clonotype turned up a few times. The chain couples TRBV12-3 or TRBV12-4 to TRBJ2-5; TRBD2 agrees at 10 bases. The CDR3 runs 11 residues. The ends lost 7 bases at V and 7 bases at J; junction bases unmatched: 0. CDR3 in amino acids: CASKRGGTQYF. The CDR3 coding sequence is TGTGCCAGCAAGCGGGGGGGGACCCAGTACTTC.

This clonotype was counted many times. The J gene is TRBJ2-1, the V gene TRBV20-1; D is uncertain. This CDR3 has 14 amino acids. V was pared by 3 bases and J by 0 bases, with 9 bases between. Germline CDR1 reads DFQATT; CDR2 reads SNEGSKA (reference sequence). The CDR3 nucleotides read TGCAGTGCTAGCCTCTACGGCTCCTACAATGAGCAGTTCTTC. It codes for CSASLYGSYNEQFF.

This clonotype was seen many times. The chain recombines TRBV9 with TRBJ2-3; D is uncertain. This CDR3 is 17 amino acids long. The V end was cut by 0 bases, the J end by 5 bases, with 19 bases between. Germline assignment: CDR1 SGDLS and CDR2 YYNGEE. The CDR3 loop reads CASSVVPSGHPQDTQYF. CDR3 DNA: TGTGCCAGCAGCGTAGTTCCCAGTGGCCACCCGCAAGATACGCAGTATTTT.

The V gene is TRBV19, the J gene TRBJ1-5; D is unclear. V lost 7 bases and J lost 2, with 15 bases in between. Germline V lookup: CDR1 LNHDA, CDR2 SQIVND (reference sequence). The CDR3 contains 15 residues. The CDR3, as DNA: TGTGCCAGTAACCGAGTTGCCTTTCGCAATCAGCCCCAGCATTTT. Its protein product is CASNRVAFRNQPQHF.

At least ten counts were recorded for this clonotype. CDR3 nucleotide sequence: TGCAGCGTTGAAGAAGACTCGCGGTCAGAGACCCAGTACTTC. Amino acids: CSVEEDSRSETQYF. V gene TRBV29-1 combines with J gene TRBJ2-5; unclear D gene. Germline CDR1 is SQVTM and CDR2 is ANQGSEA. The CDR3 extends over 14 amino acids. V dropped 0 bases and J dropped 4 bases, with 12 bases sitting between them.

In DNA, the CDR3 is TGTGCCAGCAGTTTAACTAGCGGCACCCACAATGAGCAGTTCTTC. Protein: CASSLTSGTHNEQFF. The V gene is TRBV27, the J gene TRBJ2-1, with 8 bases fitting TRBD2. There are 15 residues in the CDR3. Per germline, CDR1 MNHEY and CDR2 SMNVEV (reference sequence). The V and J ends lost 2 bases and 5 bases, in that order; junction bases with no gene match: 5.

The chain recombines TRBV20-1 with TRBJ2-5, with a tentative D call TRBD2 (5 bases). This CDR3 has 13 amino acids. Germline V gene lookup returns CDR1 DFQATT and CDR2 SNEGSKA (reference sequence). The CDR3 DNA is TGCAGCCCTACCTTGTCAGCGGAAGAGACCCAGTACTTC. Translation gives CSPTLSAEETQYF.

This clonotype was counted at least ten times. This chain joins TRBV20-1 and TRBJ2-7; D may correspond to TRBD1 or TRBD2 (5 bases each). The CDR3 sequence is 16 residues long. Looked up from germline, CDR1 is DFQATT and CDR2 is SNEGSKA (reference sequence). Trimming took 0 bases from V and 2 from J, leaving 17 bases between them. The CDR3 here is CSAREGEQRVPYEQYF. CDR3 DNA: TGCAGTGCTAGAGAGGGGGAACAGAGAGTCCCCTACGAGCAGTACTTC.

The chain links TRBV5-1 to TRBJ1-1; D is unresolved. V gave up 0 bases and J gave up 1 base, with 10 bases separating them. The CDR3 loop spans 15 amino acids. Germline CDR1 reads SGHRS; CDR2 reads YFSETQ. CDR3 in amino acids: CASSLDGIKNTEAFF. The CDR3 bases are TGCGCCAGCAGCTTGGATGGAATAAAGAACACTGAAGCTTTCTTT.

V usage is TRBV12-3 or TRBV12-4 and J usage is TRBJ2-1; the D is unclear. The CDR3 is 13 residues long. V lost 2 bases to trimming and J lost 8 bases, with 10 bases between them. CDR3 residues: CASSLLYGDEQFF. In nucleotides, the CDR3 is TGTGCCAGCAGTTTATTATATGGGGATGAGCAGTTCTTC.

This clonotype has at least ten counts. CDR3 region: CASSVDDNEQFF. The CDR3 coding sequence is TGCGCCAGCAGCGTCGACGACAATGAGCAGTTCTTC. The chain combines TRBV5-1 with TRBJ2-1; D remains ambiguous. The CDR3 consists of 12 residues. Per germline, CDR1 SGHRS and CDR2 YFSETQ. The V end lost 4 bases, the J end lost 5 bases, and 7 bases lay between the germline ends.

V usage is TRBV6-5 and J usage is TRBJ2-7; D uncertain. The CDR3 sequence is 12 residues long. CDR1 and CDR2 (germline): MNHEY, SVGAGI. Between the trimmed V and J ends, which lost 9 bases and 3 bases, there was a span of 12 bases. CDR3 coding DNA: TGTGCCAGTGGGAACAGATACTACGAGCAGTACTTC. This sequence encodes CASGNRYYEQYF.

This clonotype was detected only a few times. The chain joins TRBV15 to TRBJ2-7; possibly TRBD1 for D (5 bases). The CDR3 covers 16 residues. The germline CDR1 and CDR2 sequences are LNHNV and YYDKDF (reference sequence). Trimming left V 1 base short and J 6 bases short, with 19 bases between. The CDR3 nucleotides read TGTGCCACCAGCAGAGGAATTCAGGGTAGATGGAGCGAGCAGTACTTC. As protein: CATSRGIQGRWSEQYF.

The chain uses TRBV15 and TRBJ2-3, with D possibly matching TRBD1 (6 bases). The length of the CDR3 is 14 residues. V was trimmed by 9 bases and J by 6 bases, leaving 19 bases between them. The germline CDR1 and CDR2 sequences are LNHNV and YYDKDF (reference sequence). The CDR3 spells CATTPDSRVDTQYF. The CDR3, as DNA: TGTGCCACAACGCCGGACAGCCGTGTCGATACGCAGTATTTT.